The present entry profiles one T cell receptor (beta chain) with its context. These data originate in a study of sequential checkpoint blockade in melanoma. V lost 2 bases to trimming and J lost 0 bases, with 5 bases between them. CDR1 and CDR2 (germline): SGHDT, YYEEEE. This CDR3 contains 13 residues. Treatment specified: randomized to nivolumab then ipilimumab (arm A) or the reverse (arm B). Sorted cells were live CD3+CD8+, lacking CD19 and CD56, from PBMCs. Profiling relied on immunoSEQ multiplex PCR, and the TCRdb table lists in-frame clones only, not all of them. The table records around 25,000 clones, roughly four fifths of them present only once.

The clonotype originates from a human donor with melanoma. The material sequenced was CD8+ T cells sorted from blood (inferred from file names), taken from a patient given nivolumab and ipilimumab in sequence. The chain combines TRBV5-6 with TRBJ1-1; D ambiguous. CDR3 in amino acids: CASSFSLNTEAFF. DNA for the CDR3: TGTGCCAGCAGCTTTAGCCTGAACACTGAAGCTTTCTTT. The full variable domain, completed using reference TRBV5-6 and TRBJ1-1, is DAGVTQSPTHLIKTRGQQVTLRCSPKSGHDTVSWYQQALGQGPQFIFQYYEEEERQRGNFPDRFSGHQFPNYSSELNVNALLLGDSALYLCASSFSLNTEAFFGQGTRLTVV.